The entry below describes one T cell receptor (beta chain). This clone was detected a few times. There is no known antigen for this receptor. No per-base quality is available; no much larger clone lies one base away. Its CDR3 holds 13 amino acids, cysteine through phenylalanine. Of the read, only the CDR3 DNA is kept; its 39 bases are in frame from base 1. A distance of 16 bases separates the germline ends of V and J, which lose 7 bases and 7 bases respectively. Sequences MNHNS (CDR1) and SASEGT (CDR2) are obtained from the germline V gene. Genomic DNA underwent TCRB CDR3 sequencing using the immunoSEQ assay. The published analysis was carried out like this. Published virus-specific TCRB sequences were compared with patient CD8+ clones larger than 1%, and only a few matches were found. The analyses included only productive TCRB rearrangements. Defining a clone by its unique TCRB CDR3 sequence, the study calculated clonality as a productive clonality index derived from Shannon entropy. Repertoire overlap between two samples was calculated from the template counts of each clone relative to total templates per sample. V-gene usage from TCRB sequencing and V-gene usage measured by flow cytometry were correlated (Spearman r of approximately 0.62). TCRdb took over this immuneACCESS table, retaining in-frame rearrangements with V and J assigned. Such tables are incomplete; in checked studies, under half of the missing clones stem from an unresolved V gene, and the remainder is unexplained. The V and J calls and clone size were taken over from that table, and D and trimming were inferred from the DNA. The sample contains 15,000 to 20,000 clones, 82% of them found a single time. The ten largest make up about a sixth of the sample.

The data belong to a study of somatic mutations in cytotoxic T cells in rheumatoid arthritis (dated by TCRdb to 2016 to 2017). With regard to the full study: Patient peripheral blood (just under 31 ml EDTA) was drawn right after diagnosis and before any treatment started. Some V beta antibody-stained T-cell populations were flow-sorted on a FACSAria II or Sony SH800 at nearly 100% purity, and sorted V beta1+ cells also underwent TCRB sequencing. To characterize clonality, the study used TCRB deep sequencing while asking whether somatic mutations are carried by expanded CD8+ T-cell clones in newly diagnosed, untreated rheumatoid arthritis. For 65 to 80 rheumatoid arthritis patients and 20 or so healthy controls, TCRB deep sequencing was carried out. Patient and control groups had essentially identical median ages. The investigation overall reported the following: In about an eighth of the roughly 60 patients, more than 20% of CD8+ cells belonged to the largest CD8+ clone, while several identical CD8+ TCRB sequences were shared between blood and synovial fluid. In patients, CD8+ clonality rose with age (Spearman r ~ 0.52), which was not the case in healthy controls. It was unknown which antigens the expanded CD8+ clones targeted, and their absence from virus-specific databases did not exclude viral specificity. There was no significant difference in CD8+ T-cell clonality between rheumatoid arthritis patients and age-matched healthy controls. The slight underrepresentation of TRBV07 in patients was not corrected for multiple comparisons.

Flow cytometry confirmed the purity of CD4+ and CD8+ cells that had been isolated by positive magnetic bead selection on an AutoMACS. After a first flow cytometry screen using a TCR V beta antibody panel, clonal expansions were characterized through TCRB deep sequencing of sorted CD8+ fractions. Peripheral blood mononuclear cells were obtained using density gradient separation with Ficoll-Paque PLUS. DNA from CD4-enriched, CD8-enriched or PBMC samples was extracted using Nucleospin Tissue or Tissue XS kits and then quantified on a Qubit 2.0 fluorometer. This TCR came from a woman aged 45-59 years with rheumatoid arthritis. What was sequenced was CD8+ T cells sorted from blood. The V and J genes are TRBV6-1 and TRBJ1-1, with an unclear D gene assignment. The CDR3 is CASTLVLGREAFF. DNA sequence: TGTGCCAGCACATTGGTGTTAGGCCGTGAAGCTTTCTTT.